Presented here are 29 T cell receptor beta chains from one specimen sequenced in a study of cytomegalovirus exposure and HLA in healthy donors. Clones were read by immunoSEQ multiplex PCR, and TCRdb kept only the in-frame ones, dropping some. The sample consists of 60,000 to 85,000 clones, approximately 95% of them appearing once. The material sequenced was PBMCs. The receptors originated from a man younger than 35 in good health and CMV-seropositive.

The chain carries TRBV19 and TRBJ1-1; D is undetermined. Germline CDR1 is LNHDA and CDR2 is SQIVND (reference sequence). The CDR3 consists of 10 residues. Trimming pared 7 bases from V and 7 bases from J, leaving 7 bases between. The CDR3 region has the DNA TGTGCCAGTAAAGGGAGTGAAGCTTTCTTT. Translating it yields CASKGSEAFF.

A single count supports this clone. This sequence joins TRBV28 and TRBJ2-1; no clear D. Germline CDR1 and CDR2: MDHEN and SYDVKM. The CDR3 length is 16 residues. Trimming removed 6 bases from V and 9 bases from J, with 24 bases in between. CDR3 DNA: TGTGCCAGCAGCGGTCCCCCTAATCAAGATTCAGGTGAGCAGTTCTTC. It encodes CASSGPPNQDSGEQFF. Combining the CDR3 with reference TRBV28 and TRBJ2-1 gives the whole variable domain DVKVTQSSRYLVKRTGEKVFLECVQDMDHENMFWYRQDPGLGLRLIYFSYDVKMKEKGDIPEGYSVSREKKERFSLILESASTNQTSMYLCASSGPPNQDSGEQFFGPGTRLTVL.

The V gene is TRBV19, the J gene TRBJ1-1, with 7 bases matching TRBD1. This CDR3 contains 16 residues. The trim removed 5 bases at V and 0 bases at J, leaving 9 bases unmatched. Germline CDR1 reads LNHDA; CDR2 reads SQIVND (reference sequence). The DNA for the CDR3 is TGTGCCAGTAGTTCCCCAAGGGACAGCATGAACACTGAAGCTTTCTTT. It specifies CASSSPRDSMNTEAFF.

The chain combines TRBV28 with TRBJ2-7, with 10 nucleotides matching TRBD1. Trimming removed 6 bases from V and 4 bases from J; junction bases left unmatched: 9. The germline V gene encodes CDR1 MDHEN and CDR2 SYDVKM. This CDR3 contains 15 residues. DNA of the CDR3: TGTGCCAGCAGCTCACCGACAGGGGGCTTTTACGAGCAGTACTTC. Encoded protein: CASSSPTGGFYEQYF.

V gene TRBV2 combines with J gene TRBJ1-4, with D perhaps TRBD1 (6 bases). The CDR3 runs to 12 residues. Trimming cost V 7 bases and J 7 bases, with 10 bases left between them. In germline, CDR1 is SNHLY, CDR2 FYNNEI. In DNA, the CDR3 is TGTGCCAGCACAGAGGACAGTGAAAAACTGTTTTTT. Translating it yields CASTEDSEKLFF.

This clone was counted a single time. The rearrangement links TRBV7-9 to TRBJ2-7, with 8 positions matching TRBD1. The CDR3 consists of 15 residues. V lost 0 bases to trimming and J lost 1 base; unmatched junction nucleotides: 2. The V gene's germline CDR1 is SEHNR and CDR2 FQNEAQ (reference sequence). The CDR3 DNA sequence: TGTGCCAGCAGCTTAGCCAGGGGGCAGTCCTACGAGCAGTACTTC. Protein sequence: CASSLARGQSYEQYF.

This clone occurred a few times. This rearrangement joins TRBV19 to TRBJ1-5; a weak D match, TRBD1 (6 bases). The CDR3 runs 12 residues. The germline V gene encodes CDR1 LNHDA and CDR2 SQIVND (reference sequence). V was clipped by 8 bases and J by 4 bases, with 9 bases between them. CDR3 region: CASQQGNQPQHF. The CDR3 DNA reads TGTGCCAGTCAACAGGGTAATCAGCCCCAGCATTTT.

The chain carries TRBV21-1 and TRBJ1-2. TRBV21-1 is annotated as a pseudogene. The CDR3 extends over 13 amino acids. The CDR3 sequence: CATSEKSSEGYTF. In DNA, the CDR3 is TGTGCCACCTCCGAGAAGAGTTCGGAGGGCTACACCTTC.

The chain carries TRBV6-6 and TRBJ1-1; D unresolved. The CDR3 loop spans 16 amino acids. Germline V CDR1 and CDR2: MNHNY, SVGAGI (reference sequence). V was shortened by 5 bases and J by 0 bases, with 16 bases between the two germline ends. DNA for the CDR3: TGTGCCAGCAGTACACAGAGAGGGTCGATGAACACTGAAGCTTTCTTT. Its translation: CASSTQRGSMNTEAFF.

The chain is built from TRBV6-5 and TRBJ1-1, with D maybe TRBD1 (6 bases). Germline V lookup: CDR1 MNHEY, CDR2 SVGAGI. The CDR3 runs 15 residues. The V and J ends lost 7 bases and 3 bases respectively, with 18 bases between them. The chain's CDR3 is CASTPSRGGYTEAFF. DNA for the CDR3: TGTGCCAGCACCCCAAGCAGGGGAGGGTACACTGAAGCTTTCTTT.

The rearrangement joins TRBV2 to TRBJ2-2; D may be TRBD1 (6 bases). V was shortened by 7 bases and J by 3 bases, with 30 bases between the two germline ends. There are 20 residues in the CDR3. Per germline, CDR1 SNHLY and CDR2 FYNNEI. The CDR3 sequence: CASTLPGQGKALSDTGELFF. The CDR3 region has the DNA TGTGCCAGCACTCTTCCAGGGCAGGGGAAGGCCCTCTCAGACACCGGGGAGCTGTTTTTT. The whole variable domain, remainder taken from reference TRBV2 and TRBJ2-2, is EPEVTQTPSHQVTQMGQEVILRCVPISNHLYFYWYRQILGQKVEFLVSFYNNEISEKSEIFDDQFSVERPDGSNFTLKIRSTKLEDSAMYFCASTLPGQGKALSDTGELFFGEGSRLTVL.

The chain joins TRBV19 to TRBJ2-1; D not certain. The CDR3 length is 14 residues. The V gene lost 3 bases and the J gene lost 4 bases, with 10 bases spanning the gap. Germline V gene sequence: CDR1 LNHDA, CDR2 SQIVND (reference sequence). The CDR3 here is CASSMVGPYNEQFF. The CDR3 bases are TGTGCCAGTAGTATGGTTGGGCCTTACAATGAGCAGTTCTTC.

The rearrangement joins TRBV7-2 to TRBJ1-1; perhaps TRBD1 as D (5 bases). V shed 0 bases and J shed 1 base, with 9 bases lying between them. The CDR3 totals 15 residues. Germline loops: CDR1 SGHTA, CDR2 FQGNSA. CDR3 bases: TGTGCCAGCAGCTTAGCTCGGGGGGAGAACACTGAAGCTTTCTTT. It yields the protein CASSLARGENTEAFF. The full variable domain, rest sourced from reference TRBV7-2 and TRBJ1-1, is GAGVSQSPSNKVTEKGKDVELRCDPISGHTALYWYRQSLGQGLEFLIYFQGNSAPDKSGLPSDRFSAERTGGSVSTLTIQRTQQEDSAVYLCASSLARGENTEAFFGQGTRLTVV.

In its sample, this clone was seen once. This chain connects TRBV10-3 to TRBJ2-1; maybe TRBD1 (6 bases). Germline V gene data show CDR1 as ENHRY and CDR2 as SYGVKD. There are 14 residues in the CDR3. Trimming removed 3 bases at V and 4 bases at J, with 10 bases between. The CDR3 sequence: CAISDPDSYNEQFF. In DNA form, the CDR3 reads TGTGCCATCAGTGACCCGGACAGTTACAATGAGCAGTTCTTC.

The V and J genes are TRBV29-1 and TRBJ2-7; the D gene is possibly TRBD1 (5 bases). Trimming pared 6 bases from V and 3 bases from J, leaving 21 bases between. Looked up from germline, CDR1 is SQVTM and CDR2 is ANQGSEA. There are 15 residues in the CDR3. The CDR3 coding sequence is TGCAGCGTCAAGCACGACAGATGGGGTATCTACGAGCAGTACTTC. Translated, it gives CSVKHDRWGIYEQYF.

In DNA, the CDR3 is TGTGCCAGTGCCCAATTTAGCGGGACGGTCTACGAGCAGTACTTC. Its protein product is CASAQFSGTVYEQYF. This chain links TRBV28 with TRBJ2-7, with 8 positions matching TRBD2. The CDR3 extends over 15 amino acids. Germline V gene data show CDR1 as MDHEN and CDR2 as SYDVKM. Trimming removed 9 bases from V and 3 bases from J; junction bases left unmatched: 13.

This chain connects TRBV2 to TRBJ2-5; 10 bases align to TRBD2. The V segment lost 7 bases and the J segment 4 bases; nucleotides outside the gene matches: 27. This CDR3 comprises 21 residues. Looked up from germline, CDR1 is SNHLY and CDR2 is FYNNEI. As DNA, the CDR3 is TGTGCCAGCAAAGACACAATAGGACTAGCGGAGTCTCCCCAAGACGGAGAGACCCAGTACTTC. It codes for CASKDTIGLAESPQDGETQYF.

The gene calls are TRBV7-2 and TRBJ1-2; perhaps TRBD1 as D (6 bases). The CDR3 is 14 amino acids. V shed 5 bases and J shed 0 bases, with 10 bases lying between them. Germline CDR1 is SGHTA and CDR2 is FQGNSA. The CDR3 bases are TGTGCCAGCAGCAGGACAGTCTCTAACTATGGCTACACCTTC. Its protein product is CASSRTVSNYGYTF. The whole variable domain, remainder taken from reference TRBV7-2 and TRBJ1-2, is GAGVSQSPSNKVTEKGKDVELRCDPISGHTALYWYRQSLGQGLEFLIYFQGNSAPDKSGLPSDRFSAERTGGSVSTLTIQRTQQEDSAVYLCASSRTVSNYGYTFGSGTRLTVV.

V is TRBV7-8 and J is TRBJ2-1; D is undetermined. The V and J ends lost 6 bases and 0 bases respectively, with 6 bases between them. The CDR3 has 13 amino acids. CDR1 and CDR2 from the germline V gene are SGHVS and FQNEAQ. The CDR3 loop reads CASSSGSYNEQFF. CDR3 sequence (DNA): TGTGCCAGCAGTTCCGGCTCCTACAATGAGCAGTTCTTC.

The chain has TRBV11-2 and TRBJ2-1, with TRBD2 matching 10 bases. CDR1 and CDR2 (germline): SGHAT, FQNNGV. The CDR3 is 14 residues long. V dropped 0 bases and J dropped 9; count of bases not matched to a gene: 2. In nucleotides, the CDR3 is TGTGCCAGCAGCTTAGAGGGACTAGCGACTGAGCAGTTCTTC. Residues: CASSLEGLATEQFF.

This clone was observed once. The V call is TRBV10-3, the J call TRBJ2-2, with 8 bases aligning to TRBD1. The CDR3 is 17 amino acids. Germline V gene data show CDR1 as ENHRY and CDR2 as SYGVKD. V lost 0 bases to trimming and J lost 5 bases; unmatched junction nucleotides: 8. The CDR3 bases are TGTGCCATCAGTGAGTCGGGTGGGGACAGGCGGACCGGGGAGCTGTTTTTT. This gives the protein CAISESGGDRRTGELFF.

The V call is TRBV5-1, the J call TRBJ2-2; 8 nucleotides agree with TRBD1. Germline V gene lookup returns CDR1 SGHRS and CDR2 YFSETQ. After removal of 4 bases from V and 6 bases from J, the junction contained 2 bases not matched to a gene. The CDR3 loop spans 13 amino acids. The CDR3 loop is CASSPTGAGELFF. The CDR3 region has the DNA TGCGCCAGCAGCCCGACAGGGGCCGGGGAGCTGTTTTTT.

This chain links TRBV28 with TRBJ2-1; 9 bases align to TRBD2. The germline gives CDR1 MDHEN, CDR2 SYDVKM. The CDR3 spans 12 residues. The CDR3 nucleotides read TGTGCTAGCGGGAGCTCCTACAATGAGCAGTTCTTC. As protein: CASGSSYNEQFF.

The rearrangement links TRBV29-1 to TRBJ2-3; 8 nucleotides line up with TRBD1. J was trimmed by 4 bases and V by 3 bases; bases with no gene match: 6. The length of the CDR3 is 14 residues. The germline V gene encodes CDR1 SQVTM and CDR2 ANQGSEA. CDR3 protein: CSVDAQGVPDTQYF. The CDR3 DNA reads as TGCAGCGTTGATGCACAGGGGGTGCCAGATACGCAGTATTTT.

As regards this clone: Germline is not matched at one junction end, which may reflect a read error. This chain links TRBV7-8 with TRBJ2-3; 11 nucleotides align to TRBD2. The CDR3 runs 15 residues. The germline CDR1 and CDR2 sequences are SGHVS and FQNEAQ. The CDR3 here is CASTLAGGSTDTQYF. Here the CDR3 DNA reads TGTGCCAGCACCTTAGCGGGAGGGAGCACAGATACGCAGTATTTT.

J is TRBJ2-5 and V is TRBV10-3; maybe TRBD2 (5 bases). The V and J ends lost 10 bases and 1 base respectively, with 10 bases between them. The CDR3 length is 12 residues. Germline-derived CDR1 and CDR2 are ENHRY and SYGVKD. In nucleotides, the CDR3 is TGTGCCACCGGAGGATCCCAAGAGACCCAGTACTTC. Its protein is CATGGSQETQYF.

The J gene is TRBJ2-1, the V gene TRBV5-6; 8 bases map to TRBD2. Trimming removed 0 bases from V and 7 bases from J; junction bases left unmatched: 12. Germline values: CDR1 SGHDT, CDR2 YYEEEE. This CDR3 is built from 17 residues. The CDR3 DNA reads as TGTGCCAGCAGCTTGGGTGGCGGGAGCGGGAGTGAAAATGAGCAGTTCTTC. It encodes CASSLGGGSGSENEQFF.

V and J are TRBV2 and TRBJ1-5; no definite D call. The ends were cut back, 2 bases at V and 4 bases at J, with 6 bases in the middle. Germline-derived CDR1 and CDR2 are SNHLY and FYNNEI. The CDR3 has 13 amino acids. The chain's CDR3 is CASSESWNQPQHF. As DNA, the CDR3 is TGTGCCAGCAGTGAAAGCTGGAATCAGCCCCAGCATTTT.

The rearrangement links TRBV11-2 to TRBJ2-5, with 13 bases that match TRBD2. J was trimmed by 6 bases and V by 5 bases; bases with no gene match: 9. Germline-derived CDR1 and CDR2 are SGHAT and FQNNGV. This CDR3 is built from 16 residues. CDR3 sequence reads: CASSLPGLAGRKTQYF. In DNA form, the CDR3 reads TGTGCCAGCAGCCTCCCGGGACTAGCGGGACGAAAGACCCAGTACTTC.